The source of this TCR beta chain is a study of CD8+CD57+ T cells in acquired aplastic anemia. Study outcomes and limitations: Approximately 30 CD8+ CDR3 sequences were shared between patients and controls. CD8+ Simpson's diversity did not differ significantly between patients and controls.

Genomic DNA acted as the template from which TCR beta VDJ combination and CDR3 sequence profiling were carried out. TCRdb re-derived calls from the reads in MiXCR, one entry per CDR3 protein. The data show 150,000 to 200,000 distinct CDR3 sequences, 64% seen once. With regard to this clonotype: The antigen remains unidentified.

This CDR3 has 18 amino acids. V gave up 3 bases and J gave up 2 bases, with 22 bases separating them. This receptor was obtained from a human donor with severe aplastic anemia or a healthy control (not recorded which). The chain links TRBV12-3 or TRBV12-4 to TRBJ2-5; D is perhaps TRBD2 (7 bases). The sequenced sample was sorted CD4+, CD8+, or CD8+CD57+ T cells (not recorded which) from PBMCs. The DNA for the CDR3 is TGTGCCAGCAGTTTCAGGGGCCTGGCTAGCGGACCGCAAGAGACCCAGTACTTC. The encoded protein is CASSFRGLASGPQETQYF.